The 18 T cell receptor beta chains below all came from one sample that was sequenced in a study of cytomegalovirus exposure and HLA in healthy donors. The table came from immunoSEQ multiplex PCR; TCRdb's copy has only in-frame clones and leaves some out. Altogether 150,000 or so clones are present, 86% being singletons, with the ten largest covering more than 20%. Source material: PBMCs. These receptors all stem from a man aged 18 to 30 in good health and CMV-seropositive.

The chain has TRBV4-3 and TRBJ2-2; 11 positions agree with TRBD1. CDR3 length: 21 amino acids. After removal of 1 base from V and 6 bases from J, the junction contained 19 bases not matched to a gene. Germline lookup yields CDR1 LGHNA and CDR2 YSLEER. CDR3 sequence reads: CASSQGVGTGGTTGDAGELFF. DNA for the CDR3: TGCGCCAGCAGCCAAGGAGTCGGGACAGGGGGAACCACAGGGGACGCCGGGGAGCTGTTTTTT.

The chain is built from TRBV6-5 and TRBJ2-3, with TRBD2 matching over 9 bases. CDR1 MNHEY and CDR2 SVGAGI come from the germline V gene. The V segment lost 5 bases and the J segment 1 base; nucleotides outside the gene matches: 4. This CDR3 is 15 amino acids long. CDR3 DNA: TGTGCCAGCAGTGGGATAGCGGGGGGCACAGATACGCAGTATTTT. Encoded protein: CASSGIAGGTDTQYF.

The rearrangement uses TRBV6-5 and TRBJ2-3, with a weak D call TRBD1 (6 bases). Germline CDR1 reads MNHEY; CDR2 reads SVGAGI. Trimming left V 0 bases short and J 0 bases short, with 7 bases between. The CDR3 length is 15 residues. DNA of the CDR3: TGTGCCAGCAGTTACTCGAGGGGGAGCACAGATACGCAGTATTTT. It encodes CASSYSRGSTDTQYF.

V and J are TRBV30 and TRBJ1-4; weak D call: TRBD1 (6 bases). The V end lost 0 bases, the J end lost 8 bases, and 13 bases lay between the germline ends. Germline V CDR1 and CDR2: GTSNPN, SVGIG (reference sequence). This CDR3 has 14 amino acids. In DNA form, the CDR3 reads TGTGCCTGGAGTGTACCCAGGGGATTAGAAAAACTGTTTTTT. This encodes CAWSVPRGLEKLFF.

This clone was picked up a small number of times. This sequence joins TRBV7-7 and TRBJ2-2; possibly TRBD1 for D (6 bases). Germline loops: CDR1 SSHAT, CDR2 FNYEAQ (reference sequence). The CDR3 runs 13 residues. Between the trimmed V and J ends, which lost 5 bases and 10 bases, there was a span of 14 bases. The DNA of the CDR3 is TGTGCCAGCAGCCCCCGACAGGACTTGGAGCTGTTTTTT. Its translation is CASSPRQDLELFF.

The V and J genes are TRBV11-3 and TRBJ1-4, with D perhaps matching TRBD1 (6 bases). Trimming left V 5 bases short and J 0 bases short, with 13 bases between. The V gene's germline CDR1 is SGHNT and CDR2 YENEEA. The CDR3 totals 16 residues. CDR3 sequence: CASSPRTVATNEKLFF. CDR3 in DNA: TGTGCCAGCAGCCCGAGGACAGTTGCAACTAATGAAAAACTGTTTTTT.

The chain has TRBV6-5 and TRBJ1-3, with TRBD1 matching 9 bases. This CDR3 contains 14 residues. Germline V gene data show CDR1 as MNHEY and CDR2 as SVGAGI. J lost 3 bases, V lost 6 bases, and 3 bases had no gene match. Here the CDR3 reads CASRGTGLGNTIYF. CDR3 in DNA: TGTGCCAGCAGGGGGACAGGGCTTGGAAACACCATATATTTT.

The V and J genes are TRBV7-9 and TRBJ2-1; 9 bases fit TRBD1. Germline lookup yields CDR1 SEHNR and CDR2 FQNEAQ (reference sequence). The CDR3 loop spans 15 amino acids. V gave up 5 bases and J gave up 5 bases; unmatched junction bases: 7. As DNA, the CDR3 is TGTGCCAGCAGCCGAGGACAGGGGAGCGACAATGAGCAGTTCTTC. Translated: CASSRGQGSDNEQFF.

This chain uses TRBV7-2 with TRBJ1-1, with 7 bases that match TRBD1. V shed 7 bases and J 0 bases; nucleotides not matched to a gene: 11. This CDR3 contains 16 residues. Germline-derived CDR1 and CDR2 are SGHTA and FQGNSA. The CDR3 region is CASTLGAGGMNTEAFF. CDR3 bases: TGTGCCAGCACCCTCGGGGCAGGGGGGATGAACACTGAAGCTTTCTTT.

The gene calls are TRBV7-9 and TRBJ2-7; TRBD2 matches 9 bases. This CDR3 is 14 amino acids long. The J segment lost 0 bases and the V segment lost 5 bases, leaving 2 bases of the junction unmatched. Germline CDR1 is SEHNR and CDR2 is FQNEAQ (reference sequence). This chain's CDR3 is CASSNSGSSYEQYF. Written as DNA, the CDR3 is TGTGCCAGCAGCAATAGCGGGAGCTCCTACGAGCAGTACTTC.

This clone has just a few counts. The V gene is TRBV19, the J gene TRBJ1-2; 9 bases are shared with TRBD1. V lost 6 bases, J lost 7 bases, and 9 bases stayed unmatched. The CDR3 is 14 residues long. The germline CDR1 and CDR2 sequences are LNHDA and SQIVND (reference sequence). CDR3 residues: CASRNRGQAGGYTF. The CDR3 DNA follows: TGTGCCAGTAGAAACAGGGGGCAGGCTGGTGGCTACACCTTC.

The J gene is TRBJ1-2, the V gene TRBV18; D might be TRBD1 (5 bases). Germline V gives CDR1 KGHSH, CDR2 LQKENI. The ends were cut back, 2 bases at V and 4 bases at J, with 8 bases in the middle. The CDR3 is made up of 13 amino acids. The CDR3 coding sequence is TGTGCCAGCTCACCAGGGGGAGGCTATGGCTACACCTTC. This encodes CASSPGGGYGYTF.

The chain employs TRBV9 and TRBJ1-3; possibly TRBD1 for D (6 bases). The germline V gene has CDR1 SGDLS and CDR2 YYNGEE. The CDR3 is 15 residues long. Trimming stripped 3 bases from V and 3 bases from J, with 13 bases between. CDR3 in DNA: TGTGCCAGCAGCGCCCTCCCAGGGGATGGAAACACCATATATTTT. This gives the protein CASSALPGDGNTIYF.

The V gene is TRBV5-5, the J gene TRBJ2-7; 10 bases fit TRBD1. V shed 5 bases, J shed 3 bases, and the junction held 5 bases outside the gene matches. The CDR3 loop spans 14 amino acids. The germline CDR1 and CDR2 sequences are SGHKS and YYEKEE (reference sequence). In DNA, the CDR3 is TGTGCCAGCAGATCATGGGACAGGGGCTACGAGCAGTACTTC. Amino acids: CASRSWDRGYEQYF.

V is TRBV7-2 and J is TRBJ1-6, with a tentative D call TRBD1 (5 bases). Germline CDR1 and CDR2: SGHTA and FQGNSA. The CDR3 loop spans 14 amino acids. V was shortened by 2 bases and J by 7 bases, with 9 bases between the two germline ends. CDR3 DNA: TGTGCCAGCAGCTTATGGCAGGGAAATTCACCCCTCCACTTT. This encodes CASSLWQGNSPLHF.

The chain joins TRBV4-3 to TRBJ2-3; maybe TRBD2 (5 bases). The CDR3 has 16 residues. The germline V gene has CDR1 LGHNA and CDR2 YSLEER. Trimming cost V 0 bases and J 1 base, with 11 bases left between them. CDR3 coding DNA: TGCGCCAGCAGCCAAGAGGGCGGGTTACGCACAGATACGCAGTATTTT. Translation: CASSQEGGLRTDTQYF.

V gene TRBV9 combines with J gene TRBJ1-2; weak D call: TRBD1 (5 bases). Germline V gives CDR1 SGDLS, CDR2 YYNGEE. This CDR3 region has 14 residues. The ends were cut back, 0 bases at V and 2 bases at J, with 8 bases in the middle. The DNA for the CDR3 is TGTGCCAGCAGCGTAGGGGGCGCAAACTATGGCTACACCTTC. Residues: CASSVGGANYGYTF.

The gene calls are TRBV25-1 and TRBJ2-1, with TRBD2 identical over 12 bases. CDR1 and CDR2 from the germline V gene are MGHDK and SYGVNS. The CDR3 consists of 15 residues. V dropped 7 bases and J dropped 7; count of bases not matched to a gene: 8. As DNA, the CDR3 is TGTGCCAGCACTCGTCTAGCGGGAGGGGAGAATGAGCAGTTCTTC. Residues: CASTRLAGGENEQFF.